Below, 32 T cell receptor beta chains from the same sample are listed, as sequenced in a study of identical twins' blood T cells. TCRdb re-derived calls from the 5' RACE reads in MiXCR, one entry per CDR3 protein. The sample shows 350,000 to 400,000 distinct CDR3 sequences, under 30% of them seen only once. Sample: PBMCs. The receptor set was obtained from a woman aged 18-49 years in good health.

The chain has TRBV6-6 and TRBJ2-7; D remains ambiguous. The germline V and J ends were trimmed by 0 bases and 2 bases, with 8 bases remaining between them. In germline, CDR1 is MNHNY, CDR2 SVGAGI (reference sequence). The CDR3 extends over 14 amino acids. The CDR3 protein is CASSYSTRTYEQYF. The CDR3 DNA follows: TGTGCCAGCAGTTACTCGACCAGGACCTACGAGCAGTACTTC.

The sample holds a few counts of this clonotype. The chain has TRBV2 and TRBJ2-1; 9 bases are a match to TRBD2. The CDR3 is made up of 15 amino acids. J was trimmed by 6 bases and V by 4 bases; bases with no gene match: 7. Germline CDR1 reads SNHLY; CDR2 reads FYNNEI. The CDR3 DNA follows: TGTGCCAGCAGTGTGATAGCGGGAGACATCAATGAGCAGTTCTTC. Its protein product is CASSVIAGDINEQFF.

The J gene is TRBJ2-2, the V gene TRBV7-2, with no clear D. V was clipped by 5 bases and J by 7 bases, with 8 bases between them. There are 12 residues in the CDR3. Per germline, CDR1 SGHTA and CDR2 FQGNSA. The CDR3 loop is CASSLEIGELFF. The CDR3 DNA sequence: TGTGCCAGCAGCCTAGAGATCGGGGAGCTGTTTTTT.

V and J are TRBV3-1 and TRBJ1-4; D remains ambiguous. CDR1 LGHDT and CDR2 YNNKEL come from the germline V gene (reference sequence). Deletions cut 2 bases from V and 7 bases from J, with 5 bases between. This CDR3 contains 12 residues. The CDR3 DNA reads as TGTGCCAGCAGCCAACGGGCTGAAAAACTGTTTTTT. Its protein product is CASSQRAEKLFF.

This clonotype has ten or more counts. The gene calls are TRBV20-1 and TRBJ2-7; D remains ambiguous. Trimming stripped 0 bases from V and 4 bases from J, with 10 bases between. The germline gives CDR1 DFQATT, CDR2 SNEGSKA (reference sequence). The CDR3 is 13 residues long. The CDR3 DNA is TGCAGTGCTAGAGATTTTGGGTTATACGAGCAGTACTTC. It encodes CSARDFGLYEQYF.

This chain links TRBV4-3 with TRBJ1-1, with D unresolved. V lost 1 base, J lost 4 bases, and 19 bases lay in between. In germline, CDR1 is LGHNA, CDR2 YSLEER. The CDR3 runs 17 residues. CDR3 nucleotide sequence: TGCGCCAGCAGCCAAGGATTTAACGAGGGCCGCGGCACTGAAGCTTTCTTT. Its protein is CASSQGFNEGRGTEAFF.

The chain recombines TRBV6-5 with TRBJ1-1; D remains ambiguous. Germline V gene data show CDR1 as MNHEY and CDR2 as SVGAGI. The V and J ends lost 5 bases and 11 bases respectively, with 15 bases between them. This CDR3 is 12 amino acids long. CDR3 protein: CASSHEVLGAFF. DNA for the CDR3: TGTGCCAGCAGTCATGAGGTGCTGGGCGCTTTCTTT.

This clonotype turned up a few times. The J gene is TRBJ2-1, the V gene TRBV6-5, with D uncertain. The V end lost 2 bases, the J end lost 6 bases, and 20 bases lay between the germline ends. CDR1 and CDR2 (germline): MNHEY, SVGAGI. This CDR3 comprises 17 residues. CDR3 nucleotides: TGTGCCAGCAGTTACGAGGCTTTAATGTCGCGGACCAATGAGCAGTTCTTC. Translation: CASSYEALMSRTNEQFF.

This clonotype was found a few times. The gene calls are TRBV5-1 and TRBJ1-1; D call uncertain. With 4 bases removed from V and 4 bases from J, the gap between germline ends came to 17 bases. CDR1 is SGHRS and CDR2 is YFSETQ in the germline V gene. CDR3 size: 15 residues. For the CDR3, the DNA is TGCGCCAGCAGCCCTGAGGGAGCCTTAGGCACTGAAGCTTTCTTT. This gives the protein CASSPEGALGTEAFF.

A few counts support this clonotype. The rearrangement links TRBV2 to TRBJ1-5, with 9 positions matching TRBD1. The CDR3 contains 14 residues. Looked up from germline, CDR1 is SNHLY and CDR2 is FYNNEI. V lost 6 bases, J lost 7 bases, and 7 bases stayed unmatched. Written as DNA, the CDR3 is TGTGCCAGCAGAGTTGGACAGGGGTACCAGCCCCAGCATTTT. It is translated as CASRVGQGYQPQHF.

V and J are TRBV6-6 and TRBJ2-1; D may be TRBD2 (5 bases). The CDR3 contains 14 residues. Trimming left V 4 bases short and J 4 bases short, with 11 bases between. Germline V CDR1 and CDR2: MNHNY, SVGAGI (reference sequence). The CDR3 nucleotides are TGTGCCAGCAGTTCGTCAGCGGATTACAATGAGCAGTTCTTC. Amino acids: CASSSSADYNEQFF.

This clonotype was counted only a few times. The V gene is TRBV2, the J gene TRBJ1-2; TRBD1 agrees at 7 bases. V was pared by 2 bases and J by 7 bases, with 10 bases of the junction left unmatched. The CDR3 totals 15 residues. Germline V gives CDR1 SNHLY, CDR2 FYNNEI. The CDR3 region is CASSETRTGSFGYTF. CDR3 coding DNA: TGTGCCAGCAGTGAAACCAGGACAGGTTCCTTTGGCTACACCTTC.

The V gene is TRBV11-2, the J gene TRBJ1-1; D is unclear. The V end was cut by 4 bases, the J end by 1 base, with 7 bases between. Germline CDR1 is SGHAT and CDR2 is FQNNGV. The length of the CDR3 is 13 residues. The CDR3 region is CASSSEKNTEAFF. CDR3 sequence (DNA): TGTGCCAGCAGCTCGGAGAAGAACACTGAAGCTTTCTTT. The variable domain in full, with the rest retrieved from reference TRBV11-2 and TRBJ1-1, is EAGVAQSPRYKIIEKRQSVAFWCNPISGHATLYWYQQILGQGPKLLIQFQNNGVVDDSQLPKDRFSAERLKGVDSTLKIQPAKLEDSAVYLCASSSEKNTEAFFGQGTRLTVV.

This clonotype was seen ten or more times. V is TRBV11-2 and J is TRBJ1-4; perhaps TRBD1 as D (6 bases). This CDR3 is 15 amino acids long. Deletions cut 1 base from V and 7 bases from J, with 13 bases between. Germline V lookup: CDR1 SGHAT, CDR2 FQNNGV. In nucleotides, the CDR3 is TGTGCCAGCAGCTTAGCGCGGCAGGGGAGTGAAAAACTGTTTTTT. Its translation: CASSLARQGSEKLFF.

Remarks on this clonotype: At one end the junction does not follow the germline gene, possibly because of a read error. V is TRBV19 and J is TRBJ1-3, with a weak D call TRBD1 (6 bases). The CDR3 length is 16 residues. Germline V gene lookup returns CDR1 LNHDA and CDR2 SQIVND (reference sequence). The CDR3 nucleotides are TGTTCCAGTAGTTACGACAGGCGAAGACCTGGAAACACCATATATTTT. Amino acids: CSSSYDRRRPGNTIYF.

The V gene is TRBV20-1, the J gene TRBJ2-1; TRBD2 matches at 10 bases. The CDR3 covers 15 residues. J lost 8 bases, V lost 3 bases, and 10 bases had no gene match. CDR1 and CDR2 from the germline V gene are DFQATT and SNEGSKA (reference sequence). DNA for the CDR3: TGCAGTGCTAGTTATAGCGGGAGGACCGTTGATGAGCAGTTCTTC. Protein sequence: CSASYSGRTVDEQFF.

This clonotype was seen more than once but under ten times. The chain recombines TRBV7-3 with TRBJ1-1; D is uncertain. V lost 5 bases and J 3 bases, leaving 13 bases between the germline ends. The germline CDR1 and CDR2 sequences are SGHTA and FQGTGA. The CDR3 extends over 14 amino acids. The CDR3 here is CASSPRLGDTEAFF. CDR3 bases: TGTGCCAGCAGCCCCCGGCTCGGTGACACTGAAGCTTTCTTT.

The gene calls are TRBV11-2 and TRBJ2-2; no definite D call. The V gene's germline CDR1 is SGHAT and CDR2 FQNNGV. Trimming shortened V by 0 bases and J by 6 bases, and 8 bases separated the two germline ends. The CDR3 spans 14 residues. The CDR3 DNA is TGTGCCAGCAGCTTAGATATCGACTCCGGGGAGCTGTTTTTT. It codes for CASSLDIDSGELFF.

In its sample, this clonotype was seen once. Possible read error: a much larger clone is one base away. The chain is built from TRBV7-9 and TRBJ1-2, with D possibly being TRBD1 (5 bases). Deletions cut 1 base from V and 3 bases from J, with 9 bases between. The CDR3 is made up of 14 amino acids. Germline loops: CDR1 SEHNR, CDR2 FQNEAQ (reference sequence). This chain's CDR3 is CASSLGTSYYGYTF. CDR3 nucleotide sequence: TGTGCCAGCAGCTTAGGGACATCGTACTATGGCTACACCTTC.

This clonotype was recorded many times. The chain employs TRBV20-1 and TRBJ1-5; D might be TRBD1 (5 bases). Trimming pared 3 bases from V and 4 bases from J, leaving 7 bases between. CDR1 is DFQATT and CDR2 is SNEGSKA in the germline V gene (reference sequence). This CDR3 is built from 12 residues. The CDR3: CSARAGNQPQHF. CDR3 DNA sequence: TGCAGTGCTAGGGCAGGGAATCAGCCCCAGCATTTT.

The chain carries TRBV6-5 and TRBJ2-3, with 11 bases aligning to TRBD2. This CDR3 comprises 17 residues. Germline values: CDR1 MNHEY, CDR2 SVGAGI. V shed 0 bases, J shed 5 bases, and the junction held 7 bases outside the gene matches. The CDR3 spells CASSYSPQLAGGDTQYF. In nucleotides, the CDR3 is TGTGCCAGCAGTTACTCTCCTCAGCTAGCGGGGGGAGATACGCAGTATTTT.

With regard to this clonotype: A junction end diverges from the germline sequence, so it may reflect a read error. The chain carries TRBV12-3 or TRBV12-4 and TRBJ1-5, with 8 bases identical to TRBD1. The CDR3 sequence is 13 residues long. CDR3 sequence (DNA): TGTGCCAGCAGCGAAACCGGGACAGGACTTGAGGATTTT. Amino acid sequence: CASSETGTGLEDF.

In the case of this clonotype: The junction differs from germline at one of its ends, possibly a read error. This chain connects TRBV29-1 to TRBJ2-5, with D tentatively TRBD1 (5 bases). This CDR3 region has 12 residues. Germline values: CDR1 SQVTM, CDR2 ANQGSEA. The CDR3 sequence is CNVDLGLETQYF. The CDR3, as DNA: TGCAACGTTGATCTGGGGCTAGAGACCCAGTACTTC.

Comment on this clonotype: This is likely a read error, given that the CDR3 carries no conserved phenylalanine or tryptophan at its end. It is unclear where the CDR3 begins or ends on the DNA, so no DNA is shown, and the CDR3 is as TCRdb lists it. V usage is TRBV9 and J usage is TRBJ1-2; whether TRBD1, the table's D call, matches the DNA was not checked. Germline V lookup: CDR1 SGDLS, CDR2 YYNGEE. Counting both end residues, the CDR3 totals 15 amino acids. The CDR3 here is CASRSSGGALDGYAS.

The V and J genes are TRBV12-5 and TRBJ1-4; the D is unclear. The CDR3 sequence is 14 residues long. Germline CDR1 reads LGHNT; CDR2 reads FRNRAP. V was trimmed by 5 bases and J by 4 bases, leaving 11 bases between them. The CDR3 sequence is CASGLGLINEKLFF. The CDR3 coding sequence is TGTGCTAGTGGTCTCGGACTTATTAATGAAAAACTGTTTTTT. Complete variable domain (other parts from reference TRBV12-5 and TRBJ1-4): DARVTQTPRHKVTEMGQEVTMRCQPILGHNTVFWYRQTMMQGLELLAYFRNRAPLDDSGMPKDRFSAEMPDATLATLKIQPSEPRDSAVYFCASGLGLINEKLFFGSGTQLSVL.

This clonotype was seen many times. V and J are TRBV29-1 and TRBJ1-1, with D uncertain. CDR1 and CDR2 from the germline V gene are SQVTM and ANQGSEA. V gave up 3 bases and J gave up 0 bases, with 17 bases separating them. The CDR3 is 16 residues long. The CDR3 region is CSVDRSQRKMNTEAFF. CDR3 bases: TGCAGCGTTGACCGGTCCCAACGGAAAATGAACACTGAAGCTTTCTTT. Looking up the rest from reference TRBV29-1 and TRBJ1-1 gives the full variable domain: SAVISQKPSRDICQRGTSLTIQCQVDSQVTMMFWYRQQPGQSLTLIATANQGSEATYESGFVIDKFPISRPNLTFSTLTVSNMSPEDSSIYLCSVDRSQRKMNTEAFFGQGTRLTVV.

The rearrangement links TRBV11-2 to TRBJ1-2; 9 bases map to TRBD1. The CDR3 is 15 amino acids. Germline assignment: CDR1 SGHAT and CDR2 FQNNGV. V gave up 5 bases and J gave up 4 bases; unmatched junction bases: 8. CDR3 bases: TGTGCCAGCAGCCAACCCGGGACAGGGATCTATGGCTACACCTTC. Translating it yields CASSQPGTGIYGYTF.

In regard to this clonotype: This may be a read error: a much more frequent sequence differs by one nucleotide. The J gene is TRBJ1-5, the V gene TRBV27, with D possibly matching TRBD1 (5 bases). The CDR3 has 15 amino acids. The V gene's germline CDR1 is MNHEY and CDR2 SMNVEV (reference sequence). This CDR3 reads CVSSLVGQGNQPQHF. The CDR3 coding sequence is TGTGTCAGCAGTTTAGTGGGGCAGGGCAATCAGCCCCAGCATTTT.

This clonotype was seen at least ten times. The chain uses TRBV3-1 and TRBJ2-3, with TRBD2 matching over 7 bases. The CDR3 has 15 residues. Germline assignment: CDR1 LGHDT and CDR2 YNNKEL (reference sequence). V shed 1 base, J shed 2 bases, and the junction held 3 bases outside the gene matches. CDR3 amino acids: CASSQGGLDTDTQYF. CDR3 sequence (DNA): TGTGCCAGCAGCCAAGGAGGACTAGACACAGATACGCAGTATTTT.

CDR3 in DNA: TGTGCCAGCAGGCCCGGGACCCTGAACACTGAAGCTTTCTTT. Protein sequence: CASRPGTLNTEAFF. The chain uses TRBV12-3 or TRBV12-4 and TRBJ1-1, with a tentative D call TRBD1 (5 bases). The CDR3 consists of 14 residues. The V and J ends lost 6 bases and 0 bases respectively, with 11 bases between them.

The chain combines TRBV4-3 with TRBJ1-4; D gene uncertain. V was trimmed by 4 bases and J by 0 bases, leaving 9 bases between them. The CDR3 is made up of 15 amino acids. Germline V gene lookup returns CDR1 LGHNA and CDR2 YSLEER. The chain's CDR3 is CASSPRTSTNEKLFF. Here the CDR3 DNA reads TGCGCCAGCAGCCCACGGACGTCAACTAATGAAAAACTGTTTTTT.

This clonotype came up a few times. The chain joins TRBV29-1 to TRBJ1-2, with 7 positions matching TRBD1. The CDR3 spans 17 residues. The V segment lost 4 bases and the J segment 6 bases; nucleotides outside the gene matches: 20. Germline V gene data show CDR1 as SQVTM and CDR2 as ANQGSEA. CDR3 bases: TGCAGCGTTGGTCGGGTAGGGGGCGAGGAAGCGGAGGATGGCTACACCTTC. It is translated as CSVGRVGGEEAEDGYTF.